This TCR beta chain was observed in a study of T cells in Graves' hyperthyroidism and ophthalmopathy. Germline V gene sequence: CDR1 SGDLS, CDR2 YYNGEE. Trimming removed 4 bases from V and 4 bases from J, with 14 bases in between. The CDR3 spans 15 residues. Diagnosis of hyperthyroidism was new in patients aged 18 to 65, and its duration was under 2 months. Amplification of TCR beta CDR3 regions used RNA as the template. Researchers ran a first-round RT-PCR on the TCR CDR3 using the HTBI primer set. TCRdb reanalysed the multiplex PCR reads using MiXCR and keeps one entry per CDR3 protein. The data show some 300,000 distinct CDR3 sequences, 13% seen once.

V usage is TRBV9 and J usage is TRBJ2-2; D possibly corresponds to TRBD1 (6 bases). This clonotype was obtained from a woman under 40 with Graves' hyperthyroidism that later progressed to Graves' ophthalmopathy. Material for sequencing was blood. The CDR3 DNA reads TGTGCCAGCAGCCGGCAGGGGTCTACCACCGGGGAGCTGTTTTTT. This translates into CASSRQGSTTGELFF.